This T cell receptor (beta chain) comes out of a study of CD8 T cells in ankylosing spondylitis. Study-wide points: Ankylosing spondylitis blood seemed to carry a telltale TCR beta motif made of under ten highly homologous variants. Matched ankylosing spondylitis synovial fluid reportedly contained a significantly enriched population of disease-linked clones.

TCRdb reprocessed the 5' RACE reads with MiXCR, giving one entry per CDR3 protein. This table has fewer than 500,000 distinct CDR3 sequences, more than 20% appearing once. In its sample, this clonotype was seen a few times. What it recognizes is unknown. The CDR3 loop spans 14 amino acids. Trimming removed 6 bases at V and 0 bases at J, with 12 bases between. The germline gives CDR1 MNHEY, CDR2 SVGEGT. The TCR was taken from a male donor with ankylosing spondylitis. Sequencing used blood, either unsorted or a sorted T cell fraction (not recorded which). The chain couples TRBV6-2 or TRBV6-3 to TRBJ2-7; D might be TRBD1 (6 bases). CDR3 sequence: CASSQTGPSYEQYF. CDR3 nucleotides: TGTGCCAGCAGCCAGACAGGACCCTCCTACGAGCAGTACTTC.